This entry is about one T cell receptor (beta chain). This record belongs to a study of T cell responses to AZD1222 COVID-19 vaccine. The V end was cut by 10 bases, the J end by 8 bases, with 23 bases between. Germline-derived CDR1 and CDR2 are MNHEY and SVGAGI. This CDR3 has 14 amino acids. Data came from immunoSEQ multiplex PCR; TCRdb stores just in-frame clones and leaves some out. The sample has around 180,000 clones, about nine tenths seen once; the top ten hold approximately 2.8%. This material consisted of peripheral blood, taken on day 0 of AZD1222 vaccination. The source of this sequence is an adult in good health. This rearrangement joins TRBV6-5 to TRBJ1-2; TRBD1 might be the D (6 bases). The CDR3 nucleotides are TGTGCCACCCGTGGGGGCGAGGGAGGGAAAGGCTACACCTTC. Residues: CATRGGEGGKGYTF.